The entry below gives a single TCR beta chain sequence along with its context. Its matching antigen is unknown. The V gene end was trimmed by 6 bases and the J gene end by 5 bases; junction bases not matched to a gene: 21. Germline CDR1 and CDR2: MDHEN and SYDVKM. The CDR3 loop spans 19 amino acids. This specimen comes from a study of T cell responses to AZD1222 COVID-19 vaccine. Study outcomes and limitations: Two AZD1222 doses significantly raised spike-specific TCR breadth and depth over controls. Repertoires were collected only later (after the peak T cell response had occurred).

Data came from immunoSEQ multiplex PCR; TCRdb stores just in-frame clones and leaves some out. Altogether roughly 140,000 clones are present, 80% to 95% being singletons, with the ten largest covering 2.8%. The sequence was obtained from an adult in good health. The sequenced sample was peripheral blood, obtained on day 0 of MenACWY control vaccination. The chain is built from TRBV28 and TRBJ1-5; TRBD1 matches 8 bases. CDR3 bases: TGTGCCAGCAGCCCGGGCAGGGGGCGTTTCCGCAATGCGGATCAGCCCCAGCATTTT. This gives the protein CASSPGRGRFRNADQPQHF.